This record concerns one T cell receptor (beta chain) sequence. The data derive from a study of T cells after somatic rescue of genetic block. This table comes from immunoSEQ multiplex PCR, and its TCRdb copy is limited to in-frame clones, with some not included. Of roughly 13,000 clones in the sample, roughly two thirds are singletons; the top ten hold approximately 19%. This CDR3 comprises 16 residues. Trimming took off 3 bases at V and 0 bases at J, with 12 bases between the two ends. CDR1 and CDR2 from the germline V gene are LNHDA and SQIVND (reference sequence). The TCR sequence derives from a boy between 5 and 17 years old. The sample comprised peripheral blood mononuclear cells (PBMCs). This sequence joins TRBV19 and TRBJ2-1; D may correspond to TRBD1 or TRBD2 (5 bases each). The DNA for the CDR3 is TGTGCCAGTAGTATGTTCGGGACGAGCTCCTACAATGAGCAGTTCTTC. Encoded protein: CASSMFGTSSYNEQFF.